What follows are 22 T cell receptor beta chains derived from one specimen sequenced in a study of blood T cells in healthy people across ages. Primed by a sample-barcoded 5' primer and a J-beta primer mix, a second PCR proceeded for about 6 to 12 cycles. TCRdb recomputed calls from the 5' RACE reads with MiXCR, one row per CDR3 protein. The sample includes roughly 1.6 million distinct CDR3 sequences, approximately 32% of them seen just once. The sequenced material came from blood. The receptors originated from a woman under 40 in good health.

The CDR3 bases are TGTGCCAGCAGCTTCCCAGGGACCCTAGTCGACGAGCAGTACTTC. Protein: CASSFPGTLVDEQYF. The chain recombines TRBV7-9 with TRBJ2-7, with D perhaps TRBD1 or TRBD2 (5 bases each). Trimming removed 3 bases at V and 5 bases at J, with 17 bases between. Germline-derived CDR1 and CDR2 are SEHNR and FQNEAQ (reference sequence). CDR3 length: 15 residues.

This sequence joins TRBV7-9 and TRBJ2-2, with no clear D. V lost 4 bases to trimming and J lost 7 bases, with 7 bases between them. This CDR3 contains 12 residues. CDR1 and CDR2 from the germline V gene are SEHNR and FQNEAQ (reference sequence). The CDR3 loop reads CASSSDLGELFF. The CDR3 region has the DNA TGTGCCAGCAGCTCCGATCTCGGGGAGCTGTTTTTT.

The chain is built from TRBV12-3 or TRBV12-4 and TRBJ1-1; a possible D gene is TRBD1 (5 bases). CDR3 length: 14 residues. Trimming left V 1 base short and J 5 bases short, with 11 bases between. CDR3 sequence reads: CASSLGGHRTEAFF. In DNA form, the CDR3 reads TGTGCCAGCAGTTTAGGGGGCCACAGGACTGAAGCTTTCTTT.

The V call is TRBV3-1, the J call TRBJ2-7, with TRBD2 matching 11 bases. This CDR3 has 17 residues. V shed 3 bases and J 2 bases; nucleotides not matched to a gene: 9. The germline V gene has CDR1 LGHDT and CDR2 YNNKEL (reference sequence). The CDR3 reads CASSHAGTSGGAYEQYF. The CDR3 region has the DNA TGTGCCAGCAGCCACGCCGGGACTAGCGGAGGGGCCTACGAGCAGTACTTC.

The genes are TRBV5-6 and TRBJ2-7; 12 nucleotides agree with TRBD2. Losses at the gene ends were 4 bases for V and 2 bases for J; bases not matched to a gene: 4. The germline gives CDR1 SGHDT, CDR2 YYEEEE. The CDR3 covers 15 residues. The CDR3: CASSETSGSAYEQYF. Written as DNA, the CDR3 is TGTGCCAGCAGCGAGACTAGCGGGAGTGCCTACGAGCAGTACTTC.

V usage is TRBV20-1 and J usage is TRBJ2-1, with 9 nucleotides matching TRBD2. The CDR3 is 18 residues long. Germline V gene lookup returns CDR1 DFQATT and CDR2 SNEGSKA (reference sequence). J was trimmed by 3 bases and V by 2 bases; bases with no gene match: 14. The CDR3 loop is CSARNPSRTSAFYNEQFF. CDR3 DNA: TGCAGTGCTAGAAATCCCTCCAGGACTAGCGCATTCTACAATGAGCAGTTCTTC.

The J gene is TRBJ2-5, the V gene TRBV7-2; 7 positions match TRBD1. Germline assignment: CDR1 SGHTA and CDR2 FQGNSA. Trimming took 5 bases from V and 1 from J; bases not matched to a gene: 7. CDR3 size: 15 residues. This CDR3 is CASSRPRDSQETQYF. CDR3 bases: TGTGCCAGCAGCCGACCCCGGGACAGCCAAGAGACCCAGTACTTC.

There are a few counts of this clonotype. This chain uses TRBV5-1 with TRBJ1-4; 9 nucleotides match TRBD1. V was pared by 4 bases and J by 2 bases, with 6 bases of the junction left unmatched. CDR1 is SGHRS, CDR2 YFSETQ, per germline. The CDR3 extends over 16 amino acids. The DNA for the CDR3 is TGCGCCAGCAGCCCCGGACAGGGGAGGACTAATGAAAAACTGTTTTTT. This sequence encodes CASSPGQGRTNEKLFF. The whole variable domain, filled in from reference TRBV5-1 and TRBJ1-4, reads KAGVTQTPRYLIKTRGQQVTLSCSPISGHRSVSWYQQTPGQGLQFLFEYFSETQRNKGNFPGRFSGRQFSNSRSEMNVSTLELGDSALYLCASSPGQGRTNEKLFFGSGTQLSVL.

Worth noting for this clonotype: The germline gene is not matched at one end of the junction; a read error may be the cause. The chain links TRBV4-1 to TRBJ2-7; perhaps TRBD1 as D (6 bases). This CDR3 spans 15 amino acids. Germline V gene lookup returns CDR1 MGHRA and CDR2 YSYEKL. CDR3 coding DNA: TGCGCCGGCAGCCAAGACAGGCCAGCCTTATACGAGCAGTACTTC. It translates to CAGSQDRPALYEQYF.

As concerns this clonotype: One end of the junction is discordant with germline, which a read error may explain. The chain couples TRBV6-5 to TRBJ2-5; possibly TRBD1 for D (5 bases). In germline, CDR1 is MNHEY, CDR2 SVGAGI. This CDR3 is 12 amino acids long. CDR3 residues: CTSTSQGETQYF. CDR3 coding DNA: TGTACCAGCACGAGTCAGGGTGAGACCCAGTACTTC.

The chain uses TRBV7-2 and TRBJ2-1; D not resolved. The CDR3 contains 13 residues. The V end was cut by 4 bases, the J end by 6 bases, with 10 bases between. CDR1 is SGHTA, CDR2 FQGNSA, per germline. The DNA of the CDR3 is TGTGCCAGCAGCTCTGAGGTCTCCAATGAGCAGTTCTTC. This codes for CASSSEVSNEQFF.

This clonotype was detected many times. One end of the junction fails to match germline, which may point to a read error. This chain uses TRBV29-1 with TRBJ2-7; TRBD2 might be the D (5 bases). Looked up from germline, CDR1 is SQVTM and CDR2 is ANQGSEA. There are 10 residues in the CDR3. In DNA form, the CDR3 reads TGCAGCGTAGAAGCAGGAGGGCAGTACTTC. Amino acids: CSVEAGGQYF.

The chain employs TRBV5-1 and TRBJ2-2; D gene unclear. Trimming removed 0 bases from V and 4 bases from J, with 7 bases in between. The CDR3 has 14 residues. The germline CDR1 and CDR2 sequences are SGHRS and YFSETQ. In DNA form, the CDR3 reads TGCGCCAGCAGCTTGGCCGTACCCACCGGGGAGCTGTTTTTT. It specifies CASSLAVPTGELFF.

This rearrangement joins TRBV6-1 to TRBJ2-5; TRBD2 aligns across 9 bases. In germline, CDR1 is MNHNS, CDR2 SASEGT. The V and J ends lost 2 bases and 1 base, in that order; junction bases with no gene match: 5. The CDR3 extends over 16 amino acids. The DNA of the CDR3 is TGTGCCAGCAGTGAACGGCCTAGCGGGGTCCAAGAGACCCAGTACTTC. It yields the protein CASSERPSGVQETQYF.

CDR3 sequence (DNA): TGTGCCAGCAGTGATCCGGGACTCCTCTCTGGCTCTGGGGCCAACGTCCTGACTTTC. It is translated as CASSDPGLLSGSGANVLTF. V usage is TRBV6-1 and J usage is TRBJ2-6; a possible D gene is TRBD2 (6 bases). CDR1 and CDR2 from the germline V gene are MNHNS and SASEGT. The ends were cut back, 3 bases at V and 0 bases at J, with 18 bases in the middle. The CDR3 runs 19 residues.

V usage is TRBV7-8 and J usage is TRBJ2-1; no clear D gene. The germline V gene has CDR1 SGHVS and CDR2 FQNEAQ. V lost 3 bases to trimming and J lost 4 bases, with 13 bases between them. CDR3 length equals 15 residues. CDR3: CASSFGPELYNEQFF. The CDR3 DNA is TGTGCCAGCAGCTTCGGGCCGGAATTGTACAATGAGCAGTTCTTC.

The gene calls are TRBV15 and TRBJ1-5; possible D gene TRBD1, 6 bases. Germline V CDR1 and CDR2: LNHNV, YYDKDF (reference sequence). This CDR3 is built from 15 residues. Trimming left V 0 bases short and J 7 bases short, with 13 bases between. In nucleotides, the CDR3 is TGTGCCACCAGCAGAGATGCAGGGGATGGGCAGCCCCAGCATTTT. Translation gives CATSRDAGDGQPQHF.

The chain recombines TRBV20-1 with TRBJ2-1, with unresolved D. V lost 5 bases, J lost 0 bases, and 11 bases lay in between. The CDR3 length is 14 residues. Germline V CDR1 and CDR2: DFQATT, SNEGSKA (reference sequence). The CDR3 here is CSAPELASYNEQFF. The CDR3, as DNA: TGCAGTGCTCCCGAGCTGGCCTCCTACAATGAGCAGTTCTTC.

This clonotype was found a few times. The chain employs TRBV10-3 and TRBJ1-5, with D maybe TRBD1 (5 bases). CDR1 and CDR2 from the germline V gene are ENHRY and SYGVKD. The CDR3 loop spans 13 amino acids. Trimming stripped 8 bases from V and 4 bases from J, with 12 bases between. The CDR3 bases are TGTGCCATCCAAGGGGCCCTAAATCAGCCCCAGCATTTT. It translates to CAIQGALNQPQHF.

This chain links TRBV29-1 with TRBJ1-4; TRBD1 agrees at 11 bases. Germline V CDR1 and CDR2: SQVTM, ANQGSEA. CDR3 size: 17 residues. J lost 4 bases, V lost 3 bases, and 10 bases had no gene match. As DNA, the CDR3 is TGCAGCGTTGATCAGGACAGGGGGCGTAAGGGTAATGAAAAACTGTTTTTT. Its translation: CSVDQDRGRKGNEKLFF.

Comments on this clonotype: This may arise from a read error, as a much more abundant clone is one base away. The chain recombines TRBV6-1 with TRBJ1-5, with 9 bases matching TRBD1. CDR1 and CDR2 (germline): MNHNS, SASEGT. Trimming cost V 7 bases and J 5 bases; bases outside gene matches: 3. The CDR3 runs 13 residues. Here the CDR3 DNA reads TGTGCCAGCAACCGACAGGGGGATCAGCCCCAGCATTTT. As protein: CASNRQGDQPQHF.

V is TRBV19 and J is TRBJ2-1, with TRBD2 matching over 12 bases. The J segment lost 12 bases and the V segment lost 7 bases, leaving 10 bases of the junction unmatched. This CDR3 has 14 residues. Germline CDR1 reads LNHDA; CDR2 reads SQIVND (reference sequence). Here the CDR3 reads CASTSSGGAVGQFF. For the CDR3, the DNA is TGTGCCAGTACCTCTAGCGGGGGGGCGGTGGGGCAGTTCTTC.